A selection of T cell receptor beta chains follows, all from one sample in a study of beta chain features in type 1 diabetes. Clones were read by immunoSEQ multiplex PCR, and TCRdb kept only the in-frame ones, dropping some. The sample has approximately 160,000 clones, roughly 59% seen once. Sequencing was performed on naive CD4+ T cells from blood. These receptors all come from a young man with type 1 diabetes. Each CDR3 is given with its conserved first and last residue. The size field is filled for only some rows; it gives once, few, many or a size class.

clone_size | v_call | cdr3_aa
once | TRBV5-6 | CASSLQGFNSPLHF
few | TRBV30 | CAWSVNRGEETQYF
few | TRBV4-3 | CASSQSRQANYGYTF
NA | TRBV5-1 | CASSLGQEYNEQFF
NA | TRBV14 | CASSQETGDTQYF
NA | TRBV5-8 | CASSPTGGSGANVLTF
NA | TRBV5-6 | CASSPGWGGQFF
NA | TRBV21-1 | CASSSRTSGGNSYEQYF
NA | TRBV30 | CAWSVSNRVGYEQYF
NA | TRBV30 | CAWSVRGNTIYF
NA | TRBV7-9 | CASSPLGLNTGELFF
NA | TRBV29-1 | CSVQRDRGSTEAFF
NA | TRBV30 | CAWTSGKNIQYF
NA | TRBV19 | CATRRELAKNIQYF
few | TRBV4-1 | CASSQAHGLGQPQHF
NA | TRBV29-1 | CSVDRGQRYRSSTDTQYF
once | TRBV7-2 | CASSYALGGYNEQFF
NA | TRBV30 | CACKGNRVWEETQYF
few | TRBV9 | CASSVVDGSPLHF
NA | TRBV5-1 | CASSLAGSRETQYF
once | TRBV9 | CASSVVGVAGAGYTF
few | TRBV7-9 | CASSLVNRFLTF
NA | TRBV13 | CASSYSGQPYGYTF
NA | TRBV7-2 | CASSLVFRTEAFF
few | TRBV29-1 | CSVGSSNQPQHF
NA | TRBV23-1 | CASSQVGQESSGANVLTF
NA | TRBV7-9 | CASSPVDRANTEAFF
once | TRBV7-2 | CASSLAPVDTQYF
NA | TRBV28 | CASRTGQNINEQFF
NA | TRBV4-3 | CASSLAASGKRTDTQYF
NA | TRBV9 | CASSPRGGRNTGELFF
few | TRBV4-3 | CASSQEDGSYEQYF
NA | TRBV11-2 | CASSLGGNEKLFF
NA | TRBV11-2 | CASSLIGGGGTDTQYF
NA | TRBV7-8 | CASSPGQLRNTEAFF
NA | TRBV28 | CASSYLTGPQYF
NA | TRBV25-1 | CASSGSGITEAFF
NA | TRBV9 | CASSVVATDTQYF
NA | TRBV7-2 | CASSPRFSGANVLTF
few | TRBV4-3 | CASSQDIPGVAGQETQYF
NA | TRBV6-1 | CATADPFPTDTQYF
few | TRBV30 | CAWSGDSPADTQYF
few | TRBV4-2 | CASSQEGVEPNTEAFF
few | TRBV10-3 | CAISEWKTLTGANVLTF
NA | TRBV9 | CASSVEGVNEQFF
NA | TRBV30 | CAWAKGRSPDTQYF
few | TRBV14 | CASSLGLSNSPLHF
NA | TRBV14 | CASSQYWLAGSSTDTQYF
NA | TRBV16 | CASSEDRGGYGYTF
NA | TRBV20-1 | CSARVLETQYF
NA | TRBV7-9 | CASSLMGGGQETQYF
NA | TRBV9 | CASSVGVAGQETQYF
NA | TRBV10-3 | CATGTSGTLNTDTQYF